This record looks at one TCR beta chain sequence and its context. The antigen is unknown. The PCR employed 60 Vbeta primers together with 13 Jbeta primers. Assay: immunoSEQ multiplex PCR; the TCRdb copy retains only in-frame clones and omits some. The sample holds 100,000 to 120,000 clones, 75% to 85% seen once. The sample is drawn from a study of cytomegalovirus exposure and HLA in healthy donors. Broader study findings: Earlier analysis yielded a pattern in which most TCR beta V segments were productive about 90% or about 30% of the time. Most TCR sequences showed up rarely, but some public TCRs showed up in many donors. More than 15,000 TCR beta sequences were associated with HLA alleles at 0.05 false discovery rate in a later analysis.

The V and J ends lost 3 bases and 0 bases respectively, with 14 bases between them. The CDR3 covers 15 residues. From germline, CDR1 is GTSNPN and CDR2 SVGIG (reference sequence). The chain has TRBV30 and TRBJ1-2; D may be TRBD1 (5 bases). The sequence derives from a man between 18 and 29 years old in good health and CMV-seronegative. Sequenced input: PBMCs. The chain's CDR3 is CAWRGDFGANYGYTF. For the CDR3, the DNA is TGTGCCTGGAGGGGGGACTTTGGAGCTAACTATGGCTACACCTTC. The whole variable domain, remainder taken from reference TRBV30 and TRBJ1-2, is SQTIHQWPATLVQPVGSPLSLECTVEGTSNPNLYWYRQAAGRGLQLLFYSVGIGQISSEVPQNLSASRPQDRQFILSSKKLLLSDSGFYLCAWRGDFGANYGYTFGSGTRLTVV.